One T cell receptor beta chain is described in this entry. Its antigen is unknown. Healthy bone marrow donors made up the donors. The record originates from a study of cytomegalovirus exposure and HLA in healthy donors. PCR employed 60 Vbeta and 13 Jbeta primers. Some clones are missing from TCRdb's copy, which holds only in-frame ones; the method was immunoSEQ multiplex PCR. The sample holds roughly 100,000 clones; around 82% are singletons and the top ten take 1.6%. General observations from the study: Reportedly, diagnosis of cytomegalovirus status by the classifier showed high specificity and sensitivity. Earlier analysis looked at TCR beta V segments, and most were productive about 90% or about 30% of the time. Under in vitro conditions, a few CMV-associated chains were confirmed as specific for CMV antigens.

Sequencing was done on a sample of PBMCs. This TCR came from a man aged 45 to 65 in good health and CMV-seronegative.

In DNA, the CDR3 is TGTGCCAGCAGTCAGTACACTGAAGCTTTCTTT. Protein: CASSQYTEAFF. J is TRBJ1-1 and V is TRBV6-5; D is unresolved. Looked up from germline, CDR1 is MNHEY and CDR2 is SVGAGI. Trimming took 5 bases from V and 3 from J, leaving 4 bases between them. The CDR3 extends over 11 amino acids.